This T cell receptor (beta chain) derives from a study of blood T cell repertoires in COVID-19. Study background: Sites in the United States, Italy and Spain provided acute and convalescent COVID-19 samples. In each case, the material was cDNA or gDNA derived from T cells, B-cell-depleted T cells, or PBMCs.

In germline, CDR1 is LNHDA, CDR2 SQIVND (reference sequence). This CDR3 contains 13 residues. Trimming took 5 bases from V and 2 from J, leaving 9 bases between them. Per the original data handling: Amplification from reference gene primers served as the basis for estimated nucleated cell counts. TCRdb's table, derived via immunoSEQ multiplex PCR, lists solely in-frame clones and lacks some. V and J calls plus clone size are reproduced from that table; the DNA served to infer D and trimming. Of around 270,000 clones listed, about 85% are singletons. Seattle cases were enrolled at active infection and followed longitudinally.

Sequencing input: peripheral blood. The sequence derives from a human donor with COVID-19, enrolled during active disease. The donor label of this sample is uncertain. This chain links TRBV19 with TRBJ2-5; D remains unclear. The CDR3 coding sequence is TGTGCCAGTAGTCAAGACTCACAAGAGACCCAGTACTTC. It is translated as CASSQDSQETQYF.